This T cell receptor beta chain was retrieved from a study of blood T cells in healthy people across ages (dated by TCRdb to between 2014 and 2017). For the wider study: In model experiments, template switching captured about one uniquely barcoded TCR beta cDNA molecule for every two T cells. Using deep sequencing normalized with unique cDNA molecular identifiers, the study measured how TCR beta repertoire diversity changes with age. The donors were split into four age groups: young (average 16 years), middle-aged (around 37), aged (about 56) and long-lived (roughly 88). To avoid experimental bias, donors of different ages were spread randomly across the sequencing lanes. The study analyzed two additional independent replicas of 1 million unique cDNA reads from the same blood draw for two donors, one aged 18 to 30 and one aged 80 or older. What the study reported, not specific to this receptor: A strong correlation was found between observed TCR beta diversity and the percentage of naive T cells measured by flow cytometry. Compared with the aged group, the long-lived group had more naive CD4+ T cells, fewer expanded clones and increased TCR diversity, suggesting age selection. Estimates of total diversity based on one million sequenced T cells were considered lower bounds and underestimates. Bulk unsorted PBMC profiling prevented conclusive comparison of naive and antigen-experienced compartments. The CMV infection status of donors was not known, potentially confounding age-related changes in expanded clonotypes. As age increased, observed TCR beta diversity per million T cells dropped in a roughly linear way, and a significant reduction was already evident by age around 41.

As for this clonotype: Its antigen is currently not known. The sample holds no much larger clone one base away, and base qualities are not on file.

Reading the germline V gene gives CDR1 SQVTM and CDR2 ANQGSEA. The CDR3 runs 13 amino acids, cysteine and phenylalanine included. Of the read, only the CDR3 DNA is kept; its 39 bases are in frame from base 1. V gives up 7 bases and J gives up 3 bases, and the segment between their germline ends measures 16 bases. The roughly 37 donors, aged roughly 6 to 100 years, were systemically healthy Caucasian individuals from Russia. Approximately 9.3 milliliters of peripheral blood were drawn from each donor into EDTA-treated Vacutainer tubes. Ficoll-Paque density-gradient centrifugation was used to isolate PBMCs, with at least 7 million per sample. Total RNA, at least 5.5 micrograms per sample, was extracted from PBMCs with Trizol reagent. For every donor, flow cytometry on a PBMC aliquot measured the percentage of naive CD45RAhigh/CD27high T cells. Library prep was done by 5' RACE. Sequencing relied on an Illumina HiSeq 2500. A second PCR of about 7 to 12 cycles was run with a J-beta primer mix and a sample-barcoded 5' primer. A unique molecular identifier was introduced onto each TCR beta cDNA molecule by a template-switch 5' adaptor carrying 12 random nucleotides. Each sample yielded at least 3 million CDR3-containing paired-end reads. All of the RNA was converted into first-strand cDNA using the Mint cDNA synthesis kit, with a TRBC-specific oligonucleotide serving as the primer. Following uracil-DNA glycosylase treatment, a first 18-cycle PCR with universal primers M1SS and BC2_uni_R was performed on all cDNA. Under the source paper's analysis protocol: Normalization of each sample was performed by random selection of 1 million high-quality reads, each carrying a distinct molecular identifier. Instead of being binned into consensus sequences, reads that shared molecular identifiers were thrown out. MiTCR, set to a Q25 quality threshold and the strictest error-elimination algorithm, was used for CDR3 identification, clonotype clustering and error correction. A nonparametric unseen species model with Euler transformation was used to estimate lower-bound total TCR beta diversity. TCRdb passed the public sequencing reads through fastp at Q25 and MiXCR, retaining productive beta sequences. When rows share a CDR3 protein, they turn into one entry using the most common DNA and genes. The V and J calls and clone size are TCRdb's, not the authors'. This sample holds roughly 1.5 million distinct CDR3 sequences; approximately 43% were observed only once. About 4% of the sample lies in the top ten.

The chain joins TRBV29-1 to TRBJ2-7; the D gene is unclear. This receptor was taken from a woman between 18 and 29 years old in good health. Sequences were obtained from blood. The bases read TGCAGCGGGTCGTTATCGTTAGGCTACGAGCAGTACTTC. This encodes CSGSLSLGYEQYF.